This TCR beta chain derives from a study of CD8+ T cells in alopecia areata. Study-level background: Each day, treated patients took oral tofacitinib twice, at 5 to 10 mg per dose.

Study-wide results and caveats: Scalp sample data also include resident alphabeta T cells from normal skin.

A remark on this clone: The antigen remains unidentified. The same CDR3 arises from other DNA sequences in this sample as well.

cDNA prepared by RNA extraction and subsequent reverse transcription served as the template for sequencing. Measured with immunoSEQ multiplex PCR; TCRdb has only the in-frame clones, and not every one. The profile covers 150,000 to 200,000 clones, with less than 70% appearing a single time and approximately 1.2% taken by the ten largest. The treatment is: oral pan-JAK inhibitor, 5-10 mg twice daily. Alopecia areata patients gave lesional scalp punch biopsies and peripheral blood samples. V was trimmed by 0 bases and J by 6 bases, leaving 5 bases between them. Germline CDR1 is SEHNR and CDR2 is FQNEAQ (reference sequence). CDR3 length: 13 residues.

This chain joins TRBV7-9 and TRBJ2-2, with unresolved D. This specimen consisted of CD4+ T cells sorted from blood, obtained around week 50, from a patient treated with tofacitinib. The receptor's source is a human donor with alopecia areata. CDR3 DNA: TGTGCCAGCAGCTTAGCCGGTTCCGGGGAGCTGTTTTTT. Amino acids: CASSLAGSGELFF.